This T cell receptor beta chain stems from a study of blood T cell repertoires in COVID-19. In the study overall: Material from acute and convalescent COVID-19 was sourced from the United States, Italy and Spain.

As processed by the authors: Nucleated cell counts were estimated from reference gene primer amplification. Generated by immunoSEQ multiplex PCR, the TCRdb table keeps only in-frame clones and is missing some. The V and J calls and clone size are taken from that table; D and trimming were inferred from the DNA. Of 250,000 to 300,000 clones in the sample, 89% were seen once. There are 13 residues in the CDR3. V dropped 2 bases and J dropped 6 bases, with 8 bases sitting between them. CDR1 SGHDN and CDR2 FVKESK come from the germline V gene. Material: peripheral blood. The chain has TRBV14 and TRBJ2-1; the D is unclear. This receptor was taken from a woman aged 40 to 55 who had recovered from COVID-19. CDR3 loop: CASSQHMFNEQFF. DNA of the CDR3: TGTGCCAGCAGCCAACACATGTTCAATGAGCAGTTCTTC.